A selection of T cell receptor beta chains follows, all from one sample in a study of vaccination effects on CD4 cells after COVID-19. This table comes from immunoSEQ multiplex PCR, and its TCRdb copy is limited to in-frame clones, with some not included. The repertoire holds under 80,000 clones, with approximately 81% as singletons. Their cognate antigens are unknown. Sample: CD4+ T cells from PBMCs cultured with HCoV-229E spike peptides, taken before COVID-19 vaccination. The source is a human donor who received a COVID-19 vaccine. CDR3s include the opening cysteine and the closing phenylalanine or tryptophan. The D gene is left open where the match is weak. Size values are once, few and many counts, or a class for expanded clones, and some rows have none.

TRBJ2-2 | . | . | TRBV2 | TGTGCCAGCAGTGAAGGGTCCGGGGAGCTGTTTTTT | CASSEGSGELFF
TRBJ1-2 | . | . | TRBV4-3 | TGCGCCAGCAGCCAAGATAATAGTAGGGCTTCCGCGGGCTACACCTTC | CASSQDNSRASAGYTF
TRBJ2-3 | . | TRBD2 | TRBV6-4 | TGTGCCAGCAGCGCAGGAGCGGGGGCATACACAGATACGCAGTATTTT | CASSAGAGAYTDTQYF
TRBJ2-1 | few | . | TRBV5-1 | TGCGCCAGCAGTCGAGATTATGAGCAGTTCTTC | CASSRDYEQFF
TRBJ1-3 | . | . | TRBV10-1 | TGCGCCAGCAGCGATGAAGGGGATCCCTCTGGAAACACCATATATTTT | CASSDEGDPSGNTIYF
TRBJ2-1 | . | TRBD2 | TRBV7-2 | TGTGCCAGCAGCTTAATAGGGACTAGCGGATACAATGAGCAGTTCTTC | CASSLIGTSGYNEQFF
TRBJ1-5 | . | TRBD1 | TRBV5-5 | TGTGCCAGCAGCTTGCAGGGGGCAGGATATCAGCCCCAGCATTTT | CASSLQGAGYQPQHF
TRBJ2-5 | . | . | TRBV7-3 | TGTGCCAGCAGCGAGACCCGGGGAGAGACCCAGTACTTC | CASSETRGETQYF
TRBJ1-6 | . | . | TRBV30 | TGTGCCTCATCGACCGGGGGCTCCTATAATTCACCCCTCCACTTT | CASSTGGSYNSPLHF
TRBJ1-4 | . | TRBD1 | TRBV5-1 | TGCGCCAGCAGCCGGGACCCCGGACAGGGCGGTGAAAAACTGTTTTTT | CASSRDPGQGGEKLFF
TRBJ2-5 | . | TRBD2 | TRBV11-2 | TGTGCCAGCAGCTTAGGACTAGCGGGAATGGAGACCCAGTACTTC | CASSLGLAGMETQYF
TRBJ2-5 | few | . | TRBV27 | TGTGCCAGCAGTGACAGGACTATTCAAGAGACCCAGTACTTC | CASSDRTIQETQYF
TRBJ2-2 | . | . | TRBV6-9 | TGTGCCAGCAGCCAAGACAGGGGAGGGTTTTGCACCGGGGAGCTGTTTTTT | CASSQDRGGFCTGELFF
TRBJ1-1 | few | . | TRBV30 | TGTGCCTGGAGTGTCCGGGGGAACACTGAAGCTTTCTTT | CAWSVRGNTEAFF
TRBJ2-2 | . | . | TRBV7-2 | TGTGCCAGCAGCAGGGGACTGGGCTCCGGGGAGCTGTTTTTT | CASSRGLGSGELFF
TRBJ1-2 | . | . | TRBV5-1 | TGCGCCAGCAGCTTGGCCCCCAACAGCTACAACTATGGCTACACCTTC | CASSLAPNSYNYGYTF
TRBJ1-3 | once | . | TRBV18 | TGTGCCAGCTCGTCTTATCAGGGATCCGGGTCTGGAAACACCATATATTTT | CASSSYQGSGSGNTIYF
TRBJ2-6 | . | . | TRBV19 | TGTGCCAGTAGTAACCAAGGACTACGAGCGGGTGGGGCCAACGTCCTGACTTTC | CASSNQGLRAGGANVLTF
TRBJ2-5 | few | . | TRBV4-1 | TGCGCCAGCAGCCAAGTACTAGCCAGGGAGACCCAGTACTTC | CASSQVLARETQYF
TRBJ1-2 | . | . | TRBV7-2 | TGTGCCAGCAGCTTAGGGCGGAGCGCCCATAACTATGGCTACACCTTC | CASSLGRSAHNYGYTF
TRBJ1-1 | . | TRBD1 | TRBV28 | TGTGCCAGCACCTCAGGGGGTGGAAAGACTGAAGCTTTCTTT | CASTSGGGKTEAFF
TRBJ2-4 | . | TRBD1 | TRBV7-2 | TGTGCCAGCAGTCTACGGACAGGGGCGGGCTCACTAGCCAAAAACATTCAGTACTTC | CASSLRTGAGSLAKNIQYF
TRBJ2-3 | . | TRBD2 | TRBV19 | TGTGCCAGTAGTATCGGGATCCCGGGGGGTCAAGGAGATACGCAGTATTTT | CASSIGIPGGQGDTQYF
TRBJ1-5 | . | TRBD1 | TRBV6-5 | TGTGCCAGCAGCGGGACAGGGGGCGATCAGCCCCAGCATTTT | CASSGTGGDQPQHF
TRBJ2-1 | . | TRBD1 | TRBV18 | TGTGCCAGCTCCGGACAGGACCCTTATAGCTCCTACAATGAGCAGTTCTTC | CASSGQDPYSSYNEQFF
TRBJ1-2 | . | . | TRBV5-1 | TGCGCCAGCAGCTTCGGGGGGGGCCCCAACTATGGCTACACCTTC | CASSFGGGPNYGYTF
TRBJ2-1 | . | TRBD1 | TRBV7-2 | TGTGCCAGCAGCCTAAGACAGGGGTACAATGAGCAGTTCTTC | CASSLRQGYNEQFF
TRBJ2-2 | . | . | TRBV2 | TGTGCCAGCAGTGAGAGGGGGAACACCGGGGAGCTGTTTTTT | CASSERGNTGELFF
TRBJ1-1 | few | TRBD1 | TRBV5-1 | TGCGCCAGCAGCTTGTCAGGGGGCAACACTGAAGCTTTCTTT | CASSLSGGNTEAFF
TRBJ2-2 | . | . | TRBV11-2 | TGTGCCAGCAGCTTCGCTTGGGGGGCGCGTGGGACCGGGGAGCTGTTTTTT | CASSFAWGARGTGELFF
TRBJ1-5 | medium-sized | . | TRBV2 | TGTGCCAGCGCACGGGGAAATCAGCCCCAGCATTTT | CASARGNQPQHF
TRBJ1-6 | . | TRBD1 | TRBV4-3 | TGCGCCAGCAGCCAAAGACAGGGCTCCTATAATTCACCCCTCCACTTT | CASSQRQGSYNSPLHF
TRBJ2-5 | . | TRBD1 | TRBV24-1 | TGTGCCACCTCAAGTACAGGGGAGAGGAGGGAGACCCAGTACTTC | CATSSTGERRETQYF
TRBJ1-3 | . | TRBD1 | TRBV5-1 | TGCGCCAGCAGCTCGGAGGGGACAGGGGCGAGATATTTT | CASSSEGTGARYF
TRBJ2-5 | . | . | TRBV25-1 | TGTGCCAGCAGTGCAGGGATGGAGACCCAGTACTTC | CASSAGMETQYF
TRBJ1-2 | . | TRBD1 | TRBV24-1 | TGTGCCACCAGTGGACCAACCCGGGACAGGGGTAGCTATGGCTACACCTTC | CATSGPTRDRGSYGYTF
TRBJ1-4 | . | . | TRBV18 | TGTGCCAGCTCACCGTTCGGTGGGGAGAATGAAAAACTGTTTTTT | CASSPFGGENEKLFF
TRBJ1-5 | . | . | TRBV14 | TGTGCCAGCAAACTTAAGGGAAAGCCCCAGCATTTT | CASKLKGKPQHF
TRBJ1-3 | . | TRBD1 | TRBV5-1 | TGCGCCAGCAGCTTAACAGGGGGCGGAAACACCATATATTTT | CASSLTGGGNTIYF
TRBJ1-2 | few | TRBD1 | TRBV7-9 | TGTGCCAGCAGCTACCCTGGACAGGGTGACTATGGCTACACCTTC | CASSYPGQGDYGYTF
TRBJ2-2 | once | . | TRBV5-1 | TGCGCCAGCAGCCCAGGGACACCGAACACCGGGGAGCTGTTTTTT | CASSPGTPNTGELFF
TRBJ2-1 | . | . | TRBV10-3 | TGTGCCATCAGTGATACGGCGGGATCCTACAATGAGCAGTTCTTC | CAISDTAGSYNEQFF
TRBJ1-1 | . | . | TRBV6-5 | TGTGCCAGCAGTTACTCAATGAACACTGAAGCTTTCTTT | CASSYSMNTEAFF
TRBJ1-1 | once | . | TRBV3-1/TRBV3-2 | TGTGCCAGCAGCCAAGTCGGCCCGGGGGCCGAAGCTTTCTTT | CASSQVGPGAEAFF
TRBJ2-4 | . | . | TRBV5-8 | TGTGCCAGCAGCTTGGGACACCTAGCCAAAAACATTCAGTACTTC | CASSLGHLAKNIQYF
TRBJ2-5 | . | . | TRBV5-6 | TGTGCCAGCCTCAGGTCCCGAGAGACCCAGTACTTC | CASLRSRETQYF
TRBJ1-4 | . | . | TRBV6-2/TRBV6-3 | TGTGCCAGCAGTTCAAAGGGAAAACTGTTTTTT | CASSSKGKLFF
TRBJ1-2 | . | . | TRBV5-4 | TGTGCCAGCAGCTTGGTGCCAGGGGAGGACTATGGCTACACCTTC | CASSLVPGEDYGYTF
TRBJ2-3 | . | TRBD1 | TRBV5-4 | TGTGCCAGCAGCTTAAAGCAGGGGGAAGATACGCAGTATTTT | CASSLKQGEDTQYF
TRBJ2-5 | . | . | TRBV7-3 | TGTGCCAGCAGCTTAGGGTTGGGACACTCAGAGACCCAGTACTTC | CASSLGLGHSETQYF
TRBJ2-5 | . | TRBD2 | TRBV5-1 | TGCGCCAGCAGCTGGGGGACTAGACAAGAGACCCAGTACTTC | CASSWGTRQETQYF
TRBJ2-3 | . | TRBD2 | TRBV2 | TGTGCCAGCGGGGGAGGGGGGACTAGCGGGGGGATCAGCACAGATACGCAGTATTTT | CASGGGGTSGGISTDTQYF
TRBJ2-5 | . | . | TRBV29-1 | TGCAGCGTTGGAGGGGTGGGCGGGGAGACCCAGTACTTC | CSVGGVGGETQYF